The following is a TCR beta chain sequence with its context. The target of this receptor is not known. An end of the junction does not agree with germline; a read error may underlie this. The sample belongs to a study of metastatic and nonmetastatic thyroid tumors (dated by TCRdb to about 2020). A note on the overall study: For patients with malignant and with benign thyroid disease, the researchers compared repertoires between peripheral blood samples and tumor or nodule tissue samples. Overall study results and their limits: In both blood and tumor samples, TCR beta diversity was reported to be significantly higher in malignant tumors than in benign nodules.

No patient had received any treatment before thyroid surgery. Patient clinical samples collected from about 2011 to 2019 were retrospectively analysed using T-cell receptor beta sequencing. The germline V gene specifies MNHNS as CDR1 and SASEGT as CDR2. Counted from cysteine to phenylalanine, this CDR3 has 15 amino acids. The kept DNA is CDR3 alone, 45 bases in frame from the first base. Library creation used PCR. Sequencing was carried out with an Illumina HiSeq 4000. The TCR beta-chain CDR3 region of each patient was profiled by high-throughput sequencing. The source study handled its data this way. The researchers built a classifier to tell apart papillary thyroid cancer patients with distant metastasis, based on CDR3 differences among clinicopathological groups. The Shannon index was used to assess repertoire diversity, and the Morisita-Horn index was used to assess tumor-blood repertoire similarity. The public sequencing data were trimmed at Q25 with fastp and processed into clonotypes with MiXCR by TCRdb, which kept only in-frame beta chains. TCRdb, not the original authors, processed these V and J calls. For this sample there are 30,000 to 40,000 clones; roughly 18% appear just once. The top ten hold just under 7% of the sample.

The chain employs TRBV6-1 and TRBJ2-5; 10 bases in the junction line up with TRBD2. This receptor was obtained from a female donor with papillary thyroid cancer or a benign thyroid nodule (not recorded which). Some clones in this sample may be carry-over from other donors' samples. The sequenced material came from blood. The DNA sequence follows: TGTGCCAATTACTCCGGGACTAGCGCGGGGGAGACCAAGTACTTC. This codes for CANYSGTSAGETKYF.